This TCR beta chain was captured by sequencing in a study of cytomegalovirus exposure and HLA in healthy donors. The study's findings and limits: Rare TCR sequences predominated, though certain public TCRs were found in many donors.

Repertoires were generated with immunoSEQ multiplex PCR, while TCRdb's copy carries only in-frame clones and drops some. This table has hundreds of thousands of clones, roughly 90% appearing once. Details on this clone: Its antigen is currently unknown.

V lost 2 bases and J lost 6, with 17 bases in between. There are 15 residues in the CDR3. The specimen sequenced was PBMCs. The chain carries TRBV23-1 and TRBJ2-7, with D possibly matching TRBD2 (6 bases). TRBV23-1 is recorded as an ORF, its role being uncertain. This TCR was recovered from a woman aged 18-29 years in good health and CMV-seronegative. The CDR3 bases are TGCGCCAGCAGTCAAACTTCAGGGACTCCCCTCGAGCAGTACTTC. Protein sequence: CASSQTSGTPLEQYF.